There are many counts of the clone carrying this TCR beta chain. These data come from a study of T-cell memory formation after mild COVID-19. The ends lost 3 bases at V and 5 bases at J; junction bases unmatched: 9. The CDR3 contains 15 residues. CDR1 DFQATT and CDR2 SNEGSKA come from the germline V gene (reference sequence). MiXCR, applied by TCRdb to the 5' RACE reads, yields one record per CDR3 protein. Of fewer than 250,000 distinct CDR3 sequences in the sample, around 18% are singletons; the top ten hold roughly 2.4%. The clonotype was recovered from an adult woman who had mild COVID-19 (a few samples of this study predate the infection). Cell type and time point are not known. The sequenced sample was PBMCs or a T cell subset sorted from them (not recorded which). The rearrangement uses TRBV20-1 and TRBJ1-1; 10 positions agree with TRBD1. The CDR3 is CSARERQGANTEAFF. The CDR3 DNA follows: TGCAGTGCTAGGGAGAGACAGGGGGCAAATACTGAAGCTTTCTTT.